The 32 T cell receptor beta chains given below trace back to one sample, sequenced in a study of T cell changes during pregnancy in multiple sclerosis. Profiling relied on immunoSEQ multiplex PCR, and the TCRdb table lists in-frame clones only, not all of them. The table records some 60,000 clones, 93% of them present only once. Sequencing was performed on peripheral blood, taken after pregnancy. All receptors come from a female donor with multiple sclerosis, enrolled in a pregnancy study.

The V call is TRBV29-1, the J call TRBJ1-1, with a tentative D call TRBD1 (6 bases). Germline CDR1 reads SQVTM; CDR2 reads ANQGSEA. Trimming removed 6 bases from V and 5 bases from J, with 10 bases in between. The CDR3 is made up of 11 amino acids. The CDR3 coding sequence is TGCAGCGTGGGGGGGCTAACTGAAGCTTTCTTT. Amino acids: CSVGGLTEAFF.

The chain carries TRBV28 and TRBJ1-4, with a possible D match to TRBD1 (6 bases). The CDR3 length is 14 residues. Looked up from germline, CDR1 is MDHEN and CDR2 is SYDVKM. V was clipped by 6 bases and J by 3 bases, with 11 bases between them. CDR3 in amino acids: CASSRTGPNEKLFF. As DNA, the CDR3 is TGTGCCAGCAGCCGCACAGGGCCTAATGAAAAACTGTTTTTT.

The genes are TRBV30 and TRBJ2-7; D may be TRBD2 (5 bases). CDR3 size: 13 residues. Trimming shortened V by 3 bases and J by 7 bases, and 16 bases separated the two germline ends. Germline V gives CDR1 GTSNPN, CDR2 SVGIG (reference sequence). CDR3 sequence reads: CAWSYGVSREQYF. The DNA of the CDR3 is TGTGCCTGGAGCTACGGGGTATCGAGGGAGCAGTACTTC. Variable domain in full (rest from reference TRBV30 and TRBJ2-7): SQTIHQWPATLVQPVGSPLSLECTVEGTSNPNLYWYRQAAGRGLQLLFYSVGIGQISSEVPQNLSASRPQDRQFILSSKKLLLSDSGFYLCAWSYGVSREQYFGPGTRLTVT.

V is TRBV5-6 and J is TRBJ2-7; 11 bases align to TRBD1. J lost 3 bases, V lost 2 bases, and 4 bases had no gene match. This CDR3 region has 15 residues. Germline assignment: CDR1 SGHDT and CDR2 YYEEEE. CDR3 nucleotides: TGTGCCAGCAGCTTCCGGACAGGGGGCGTCTACGAGCAGTACTTC. This encodes CASSFRTGGVYEQYF.

The rearrangement links TRBV29-1 to TRBJ2-2; D not certain. With 5 bases removed from V and 4 bases from J, the gap between germline ends came to 8 bases. The CDR3 spans 12 residues. Germline V gene sequence: CDR1 SQVTM, CDR2 ANQGSEA. CDR3 region: CSVYTPTGELFF. CDR3 nucleotides: TGCAGCGTTTACACCCCCACCGGGGAGCTGTTTTTT.

CDR3 sequence (DNA): TGTGCCAGCAGCTTAGTAGCGGGCTCCTACAATGAGCAGTTCTTC. Its protein is CASSLVAGSYNEQFF. This sequence joins TRBV7-3 and TRBJ2-1; 7 bases are a match to TRBD2. Germline V gene lookup returns CDR1 SGHTA and CDR2 FQGTGA. The CDR3 totals 15 residues. Unmatched junction bases numbered 1, after V lost 2 bases and J lost 0 bases.

The chain carries TRBV7-3 and TRBJ2-1; 9 nucleotides align to TRBD2. The ends lost 0 bases at V and 6 bases at J; junction bases unmatched: 12. The CDR3 is 18 amino acids. Germline V lookup: CDR1 SGHTA, CDR2 FQGTGA. CDR3 sequence: CASSLTPQSSGRVNEQFF. CDR3 DNA: TGTGCCAGCAGCTTAACCCCTCAGAGTAGCGGGAGAGTCAATGAGCAGTTCTTC.

V usage is TRBV7-2 and J usage is TRBJ2-6; 9 bases are shared with TRBD1. Germline CDR1 reads SGHTA; CDR2 reads FQGNSA. V dropped 5 bases and J dropped 0; count of bases not matched to a gene: 5. The CDR3 contains 17 residues. Here the CDR3 DNA reads TGTGCCAGCAGCCTTGGACAGGGGCGCTCTGGGGCCAACGTCCTGACTTTC. It specifies CASSLGQGRSGANVLTF. Together with reference TRBV7-2 and TRBJ2-6, the CDR3 gives the full variable domain: GAGVSQSPSNKVTEKGKDVELRCDPISGHTALYWYRQSLGQGLEFLIYFQGNSAPDKSGLPSDRFSAERTGGSVSTLTIQRTQQEDSAVYLCASSLGQGRSGANVLTFGAGSRLTVL.

CDR3 in amino acids: CASSRGLAGGNTGELFF. The CDR3 DNA sequence: TGTGCCAGTAGTAGGGGACTAGCGGGGGGGAACACCGGGGAGCTGTTTTTT. The rearrangement joins TRBV19 to TRBJ2-2, with 15 nucleotides matching TRBD2. V lost 4 bases to trimming and J lost 1 base; unmatched junction nucleotides: 1. The germline V gene has CDR1 LNHDA and CDR2 SQIVND (reference sequence). The CDR3 is made up of 17 amino acids.

The rearrangement uses TRBV6-5 and TRBJ2-5; perhaps TRBD1 as D (6 bases). The CDR3 has 15 residues. Trimming took 6 bases from V and 5 from J, leaving 19 bases between them. CDR1 is MNHEY and CDR2 is SVGAGI in the germline V gene. CDR3 sequence: CASSSTGTRRETQYF. CDR3 nucleotides: TGTGCCAGCAGCTCAACAGGGACCCGGAGGGAGACCCAGTACTTC.

The gene calls are TRBV7-9 and TRBJ1-2; TRBD1 matches 12 bases. Per the germline V gene, CDR1 is SEHNR and CDR2 is FQNEAQ (reference sequence). V was clipped by 3 bases and J by 8 bases; unmatched bases: 10. The CDR3 is 16 residues long. This CDR3 is CASSLGLGQGADGYTF. The DNA of the CDR3 is TGTGCCAGCAGCTTGGGTTTGGGACAGGGGGCCGACGGCTACACCTTC.

This sequence joins TRBV27 and TRBJ2-2; D is unclear. The CDR3 spans 14 residues. Germline CDR1 MNHEY, CDR2 SMNVEV (reference sequence). V lost 3 bases and J lost 1, with 6 bases in between. CDR3 protein: CASSFSGNTGELFF. DNA of the CDR3: TGTGCCAGCAGTTTTTCCGGGAACACCGGGGAGCTGTTTTTT.

The chain combines TRBV19 with TRBJ2-7; D is perhaps TRBD1 (6 bases). This CDR3 has 14 residues. Germline lookup yields CDR1 LNHDA and CDR2 SQIVND (reference sequence). Trimming left V 3 bases short and J 5 bases short, with 14 bases between. Here the CDR3 reads CASSITRTAHEQYF. DNA of the CDR3: TGTGCCAGTAGTATCACTAGGACAGCTCACGAGCAGTACTTC.

This chain connects TRBV28 to TRBJ2-1; D perhaps matches TRBD2 (6 bases). The germline V gene has CDR1 MDHEN and CDR2 SYDVKM. The CDR3 has 17 amino acids. The germline V and J ends were trimmed by 5 bases and 3 bases, with 20 bases remaining between them. The CDR3 DNA reads as TGTGCCAGCAGTAGGGGAGGTAGCGGAGATCTCTACAATGAGCAGTTCTTC. This translates into CASSRGGSGDLYNEQFF.

This chain links TRBV2 with TRBJ2-5, with 8 positions matching TRBD2. This CDR3 has 18 amino acids. The ends lost 0 bases at V and 5 bases at J; junction bases unmatched: 14. In germline, CDR1 is SNHLY, CDR2 FYNNEI. CDR3 loop: CASSEARLAGPRWETQYF. In nucleotides, the CDR3 is TGTGCCAGCAGTGAAGCGCGGCTAGCGGGTCCCCGGTGGGAGACCCAGTACTTC.

V usage is TRBV6-6 and J usage is TRBJ2-7; 9 positions match TRBD2. The CDR3 has 15 residues. Germline-derived CDR1 and CDR2 are MNHNY and SVGAGI (reference sequence). V was clipped by 2 bases and J by 3 bases; unmatched bases: 5. The CDR3 DNA follows: TGTGCCAGCAGTTACGTAGCGGGAGCGAACTACGAGCAGTACTTC. This sequence encodes CASSYVAGANYEQYF.

The chain uses TRBV30 and TRBJ2-6, with D maybe TRBD2 (7 bases). Germline CDR1 GTSNPN, CDR2 SVGIG (reference sequence). Trimming left V 0 bases short and J 1 base short, with 10 bases between. The CDR3 sequence is 16 residues long. CDR3 amino acids: CAWSVGGVSGANVLTF. The CDR3 bases are TGTGCCTGGAGTGTAGGGGGGGTATCTGGGGCCAACGTCCTGACTTTC. Full variable domain (missing parts from reference TRBV30 and TRBJ2-6): SQTIHQWPATLVQPVGSPLSLECTVEGTSNPNLYWYRQAAGRGLQLLFYSVGIGQISSEVPQNLSASRPQDRQFILSSKKLLLSDSGFYLCAWSVGGVSGANVLTFGAGSRLTVL.

This chain uses TRBV7-2 with TRBJ2-1; 8 positions match TRBD2. The CDR3 contains 15 residues. The germline CDR1 and CDR2 sequences are SGHTA and FQGNSA. V gave up 4 bases and J gave up 6 bases; unmatched junction bases: 8. The CDR3 DNA sequence: TGTGCCAGCAGCTACGCCCGGGGGGGTGCCAATGAGCAGTTCTTC. Translating gives CASSYARGGANEQFF.

The rearrangement uses TRBV28 and TRBJ1-1; weak D call: TRBD1 (6 bases). The CDR3 contains 15 residues. V was shortened by 2 bases and J by 0 bases, with 10 bases between the two germline ends. Germline V gives CDR1 MDHEN, CDR2 SYDVKM. DNA of the CDR3: TGTGCCAGCAGTTTAGAGGGGGAGTTGAACACTGAAGCTTTCTTT. As protein: CASSLEGELNTEAFF. The variable domain in full, completed from reference TRBV28 and TRBJ1-1, reads DVKVTQSSRYLVKRTGEKVFLECVQDMDHENMFWYRQDPGLGLRLIYFSYDVKMKEKGDIPEGYSVSREKKERFSLILESASTNQTSMYLCASSLEGELNTEAFFGQGTRLTVV.

The chain joins TRBV15 to TRBJ2-5; 12 bases are a match to TRBD2. The CDR3 runs to 15 residues. CDR1 is LNHNV and CDR2 is YYDKDF in the germline V gene (reference sequence). The V gene end was trimmed by 2 bases and the J gene end by 4 bases; junction bases not matched to a gene: 2. CDR3 in DNA: TGTGCCACCAGCAGACCGACTAGCGGGAGAGAGACCCAGTACTTC. Its protein product is CATSRPTSGRETQYF.

The chain combines TRBV4-3 with TRBJ2-1; D not certain. Germline loops: CDR1 LGHNA, CDR2 YSLEER. V lost 4 bases and J 4 bases, leaving 8 bases between the germline ends. The CDR3 loop spans 13 amino acids. CDR3 in DNA: TGCGCCAGCAGCCGGAGTGGGTACAATGAGCAGTTCTTC. Translating it yields CASSRSGYNEQFF.

This rearrangement joins TRBV2 to TRBJ2-3, with TRBD2 matching 11 bases. The germline V gene encodes CDR1 SNHLY and CDR2 FYNNEI. J was trimmed by 1 base and V by 3 bases; bases with no gene match: 0. The CDR3 has 15 amino acids. CDR3 sequence reads: CASSDSGRGTDTQYF. In DNA form, the CDR3 reads TGTGCCAGCAGTGATAGCGGGAGGGGCACAGATACGCAGTATTTT.

V usage is TRBV7-9 and J usage is TRBJ1-3; D call uncertain. Trimming removed 5 bases from V and 3 bases from J, with 5 bases in between. The CDR3 loop spans 12 amino acids. Germline V gene lookup returns CDR1 SEHNR and CDR2 FQNEAQ (reference sequence). The CDR3 sequence is CASSPFGNTIYF. In nucleotides, the CDR3 is TGTGCCAGCAGCCCCTTTGGAAACACCATATATTTT.

This chain connects TRBV11-2 to TRBJ1-4, with D maybe TRBD1 (6 bases). Deletions cut 8 bases from V and 2 bases from J, with 6 bases between. Germline V CDR1 and CDR2: SGHAT, FQNNGV. The CDR3 contains 12 residues. CDR3 bases: TGTGCCAGCGGACAGACTAATGAAAAACTGTTTTTT. It specifies CASGQTNEKLFF.

The V gene is TRBV21-1, the J gene TRBJ1-1; TRBD1 reflects the table's D call only, with no check against the DNA. TRBV21-1 is assigned pseudogene status. The CDR3 length is 17 residues. CDR3 loop: CASSKGGGDSQNTEAFF. DNA of the CDR3: TGTGCCAGCAGCAAAGGGGGTGGGGACAGCCAGAACACTGAAGCTTTCTTT.

This chain joins TRBV28 and TRBJ1-1, with 9 bases matching TRBD1. The J segment lost 4 bases and the V segment lost 4 bases, leaving 7 bases of the junction unmatched. This CDR3 is built from 15 residues. The germline V gene has CDR1 MDHEN and CDR2 SYDVKM. Written as DNA, the CDR3 is TGTGCCAGCAGTTCCCACAGGGGGCCCAGCACTGAAGCTTTCTTT. Amino acids: CASSSHRGPSTEAFF.

The chain employs TRBV18 and TRBJ2-5; TRBD2 matches 8 bases. The V gene end was trimmed by 6 bases and the J gene end by 5 bases; junction bases not matched to a gene: 8. CDR1 and CDR2 from the germline V gene are KGHSH and LQKENI. This CDR3 is 14 amino acids long. The CDR3 nucleotides read TGTGCCAGCTCCCCGGCACCGGGAGGGGAGACCCAGTACTTC. Its protein product is CASSPAPGGETQYF.

The chain uses TRBV6-1 and TRBJ2-7; D gene uncertain. Germline CDR1 reads MNHNS; CDR2 reads SASEGT. Trimming stripped 4 bases from V and 2 bases from J, with 3 bases between. The CDR3 has 11 residues. CDR3 bases: TGTGCCAGCAGTGTCACCTACGAGCAGTACTTC. This gives the protein CASSVTYEQYF.

The chain uses TRBV2 and TRBJ1-2, with 11 nucleotides matching TRBD1. Germline lookup yields CDR1 SNHLY and CDR2 FYNNEI. This CDR3 has 17 residues. V dropped 4 bases and J dropped 4; count of bases not matched to a gene: 11. This chain's CDR3 is CASSVSGTGGWGYGYTF. DNA of the CDR3: TGTGCCAGCAGTGTATCGGGGACAGGGGGATGGGGCTATGGCTACACCTTC.

This clone was seen a single time. The chain recombines TRBV21-1 with TRBJ2-7; no DNA check was done on the table's D call, TRBD2. TRBV21-1 is noted as a pseudogene. The CDR3 sequence is 18 residues long. The CDR3 loop reads CASSPRVNWGGRTYEQYF. In DNA, the CDR3 is TGTGCCAGCAGCCCCCGCGTGAACTGGGGCGGGAGGACCTACGAGCAGTACTTC.

The chain uses TRBV28 and TRBJ1-2, with 7 bases lining up with TRBD1. The V gene's germline CDR1 is MDHEN and CDR2 SYDVKM. With V trimmed by 10 bases and J by 2 bases, 10 bases remained unmatched. There are 14 residues in the CDR3. This chain's CDR3 is CAIRRDSLNYGYTF. For the CDR3, the DNA is TGTGCCATCCGGAGGGACAGTCTAAACTATGGCTACACCTTC.

The chain uses TRBV9 and TRBJ2-1; the match to TRBD2 covers 10 bases. The V gene end was trimmed by 4 bases and the J gene end by 8 bases; junction bases not matched to a gene: 12. The CDR3 extends over 16 amino acids. Per the germline V gene, CDR1 is SGDLS and CDR2 is YYNGEE. The CDR3 nucleotides are TGTGCCAGCAGCCCTAGCGGGAGTTCAGTTGGGGATGAGCAGTTCTTC. Protein sequence: CASSPSGSSVGDEQFF.